The sequence of this T cell receptor beta chain was determined in a study of cytomegalovirus exposure and HLA in healthy donors. PCR amplification relied on 60 Vbeta primers (plus 13 Jbeta primers). Libraries were prepared by immunoSEQ multiplex PCR; TCRdb keeps only in-frame clonotypes and omits some of them. Among 200,000 to 250,000 clones listed, approximately 78% were seen once. The CDR3 contains 14 residues. Germline CDR1 LNHNV, CDR2 YYDKDF (reference sequence). V was clipped by 9 bases and J by 0 bases, with 11 bases between them. The clonotype originates from a male donor in good health and CMV-seronegative. Sequenced sample: PBMCs. The rearrangement links TRBV15 to TRBJ2-2, with a tentative D call TRBD1 (5 bases). The CDR3 sequence is CATRRVTNTGELFF. For the CDR3, the DNA is TGTGCCACGCGCAGGGTCACGAACACCGGGGAGCTGTTTTTT.